Listed here is a single T cell receptor beta chain. CDR3 length equals 15 residues. The germline V gene has CDR1 SGHNT and CDR2 YYREEE (reference sequence). The J segment lost 4 bases and the V segment lost 0 bases, leaving 3 bases of the junction unmatched. The data originate from a study of shared clonotypes between healthy human individuals. Whole-study context: Ranging from 18 to 49 in age, donors were two women and a few men.

Some clones are missing from TCRdb's copy, which holds only in-frame ones; the method was immunoSEQ multiplex PCR. The sample shows 2 million to 2.5 million clones, 95% of them seen only once. The sample was naive CD4+ T cells sorted from blood. Sample subset: CD45RA+ positively selected. The chain combines TRBV5-4 with TRBJ2-2; TRBD1 matches at 7 bases. The sequence came from a man between 18 and 35 years old in good health. The CDR3 is CASSLDRGSTGELFF. The CDR3 nucleotides are TGTGCCAGCAGCTTGGACAGGGGAAGCACCGGGGAGCTGTTTTTT.